The 20 T cell receptor beta chains below come from one sample, sequenced in a study of T cell repertoires in cytomegalovirus infection. For these receptors, no antigen is known. Using its own MiXCR run on the reads, TCRdb lists one record per CDR3 protein. The table includes hundreds of thousands of distinct CDR3 sequences, 25% to 30% detected once. The sample in question was cultured PBMCs, obtained from culture after CMV antigen stimulation. These receptors were collected from a human donor in good health (CMV status not recorded). Some clones in this sample may be carry-over from other donors' samples.

The V and J genes are TRBV18 and TRBJ1-2; 7 bases fit TRBD1. The CDR3 runs 17 residues. The V gene end was trimmed by 3 bases and the J gene end by 4 bases; junction bases not matched to a gene: 14. Germline V CDR1 and CDR2: KGHSH, LQKENI. Written as DNA, the CDR3 is TGTGCCAGCTCACCCTCGACAGGGCGTTCAGCGGGCTATGGCTACACCTTC. Its translation: CASSPSTGRSAGYGYTF.

This clonotype was seen only a few times. V usage is TRBV20-1 and J usage is TRBJ2-7, with D maybe TRBD1 (5 bases). Germline V gene data show CDR1 as DFQATT and CDR2 as SNEGSKA (reference sequence). The CDR3 runs to 14 residues. The V end lost 7 bases, the J end lost 2 bases, and 18 bases lay between the germline ends. The chain's CDR3 is CSVQGDSATYEQYF. CDR3 bases: TGCAGTGTACAAGGCGACAGTGCGACCTACGAGCAGTACTTC.

This clonotype showed up just once. This chain links TRBV6-2 or TRBV6-3 with TRBJ2-5; D unclear. The CDR3 loop spans 11 amino acids. Between the trimmed V and J ends, which lost 0 bases and 4 bases, there was a span of 0 bases. Germline V CDR1 and CDR2: MNHEY, SVGEGT. As DNA, the CDR3 is TGTGCCAGCAGTTACTCAGAGACCCAGTACTTC. It is translated as CASSYSETQYF.

This clonotype was observed a handful of times. The chain has TRBV25-1 and TRBJ1-6; D remains unclear. The V end was cut by 3 bases, the J end by 7 bases, with 4 bases between. Germline V CDR1 and CDR2: MGHDK, SYGVNS. The CDR3 is made up of 12 amino acids. The CDR3 DNA follows: TGTGCCAGCAGTGAGGGGAATTCACCCCTCCACTTT. It specifies CASSEGNSPLHF.

This clonotype was counted at least ten times. J is TRBJ2-5 and V is TRBV7-9, with D possibly matching TRBD1 (6 bases). The CDR3 length is 15 residues. Germline-derived CDR1 and CDR2 are SEHNR and FQNEAQ (reference sequence). With 5 bases removed from V and 1 base from J, the gap between germline ends came to 14 bases. This CDR3 is CASSQDWTAQETQYF. CDR3 nucleotides: TGTGCCAGCAGCCAAGACTGGACAGCCCAAGAGACCCAGTACTTC.

In its sample, this clonotype was seen a few times. The genes are TRBV29-1 and TRBJ2-1; the D is unclear. The CDR3 length is 13 residues. Germline V gene sequence: CDR1 SQVTM, CDR2 ANQGSEA. The V gene lost 2 bases and the J gene lost 2 bases, with 7 bases spanning the gap. The CDR3 DNA is TGCAGCGTTGAACAGGTTACCTACAATGAGCAGTTCTTC. This translates into CSVEQVTYNEQFF.

The V and J genes are TRBV2 and TRBJ2-7; tentatively, D is TRBD1 or TRBD2 (6 bases each). The CDR3 has 14 residues. V gave up 6 bases and J gave up 2 bases, with 14 bases separating them. Per the germline V gene, CDR1 is SNHLY and CDR2 is FYNNEI. CDR3 sequence: CASSGGSRAYEQYF. The DNA for the CDR3 is TGTGCCAGCAGCGGGGGCTCGAGGGCCTACGAGCAGTACTTC.

This clonotype was found many times. The chain employs TRBV7-8 and TRBJ2-3, with D perhaps TRBD2 (7 bases). Germline CDR1 SGHVS, CDR2 FQNEAQ. Trimming stripped 2 bases from V and 4 bases from J, with 13 bases between. The length of the CDR3 is 15 residues. In DNA, the CDR3 is TGTGCCAGCAGCTTATTCGGGGGGCCCTCAGATACGCAGTATTTT. Amino acid sequence: CASSLFGGPSDTQYF. Variable domain in full (rest from reference TRBV7-8 and TRBJ2-3): GAGVSQSPRYKVAKRGQDVALRCDPISGHVSLFWYQQALGQGPEFLTYFQNEAQLDKSGLPSDRFFAERPEGSVSTLKIQRTQQEDSAVYLCASSLFGGPSDTQYFGPGTRLTVL.

This chain connects TRBV6-5 to TRBJ2-1; 8 bases line up with TRBD2. The germline V gene encodes CDR1 MNHEY and CDR2 SVGAGI. V shed 5 bases and J 5 bases; nucleotides not matched to a gene: 17. This CDR3 has 18 residues. CDR3 sequence (DNA): TGTGCCAGCAGTGCCAGTAGCGGGATCGTTACCCCGGACAATGAGCAGTTCTTC. Translation gives CASSASSGIVTPDNEQFF.

This clonotype was observed many times. The chain recombines TRBV7-2 with TRBJ2-1; 9 nucleotides match TRBD2. CDR1 and CDR2 (germline): SGHTA, FQGNSA. The trim removed 5 bases at V and 9 bases at J, leaving 5 bases unmatched. The CDR3 loop spans 13 amino acids. CDR3 bases: TGTGCCAGCAGCCCCCCGACTAGCGGTGAGCAGTTCTTC. This codes for CASSPPTSGEQFF.

This chain connects TRBV5-4 to TRBJ1-2, with D maybe TRBD1 (5 bases). Deletions cut 1 base from V and 4 bases from J, with 11 bases between. Germline V CDR1 and CDR2: SGHNT, YYREEE (reference sequence). CDR3 length equals 14 residues. CDR3 in DNA: TGTGCCAGCAGCTTGCGAGGGGTTTTCTATGGCTACACCTTC. Translation: CASSLRGVFYGYTF. Full variable domain (rest looked up from reference TRBV5-4 and TRBJ1-2): ETGVTQSPTHLIKTRGQQVTLRCSSQSGHNTVSWYQQALGQGPQFIFQYYREEENGRGNFPPRFSGLQFPNYSSELNVNALELDDSALYLCASSLRGVFYGYTFGSGTRLTVV.

Many counts were recorded for this clonotype. V usage is TRBV28 and J usage is TRBJ1-2; TRBD1 aligns across 7 bases. Trimming cost V 6 bases and J 8 bases; bases outside gene matches: 9. Germline assignment: CDR1 MDHEN and CDR2 SYDVKM. The CDR3 consists of 13 residues. Here the CDR3 reads CASRGGTASGYTF. The CDR3 DNA sequence: TGTGCCAGCAGGGGCGGGACAGCTTCGGGCTACACCTTC.

The chain couples TRBV7-3 to TRBJ2-1; TRBD2 agrees at 8 bases. Germline CDR1 is SGHTA and CDR2 is FQGTGA. The CDR3 has 12 residues. V was pared by 4 bases and J by 12 bases, with 5 bases of the junction left unmatched. DNA for the CDR3: TGTGCCAGCAGCTATACTAGCGGCCTGCAGTTCTTC. It codes for CASSYTSGLQFF. Looking up the rest from reference TRBV7-3 and TRBJ2-1 gives the full variable domain: GAGVSQTPSNKVTEKGKYVELRCDPISGHTALYWYRQSLGQGPEFLIYFQGTGAADDSGLPNDRFFAVRPEGSVSTLKIQRTERGDSAVYLCASSYTSGLQFFGPGTRLTVL.

The V gene is TRBV11-2, the J gene TRBJ2-1; D ambiguous. V lost 5 bases and J 6 bases, leaving 14 bases between the germline ends. CDR3 length equals 14 residues. Germline loops: CDR1 SGHAT, CDR2 FQNNGV. CDR3 DNA sequence: TGTGCCAGCAGCGCCCTAACTACCACCAATGAGCAGTTCTTC. It encodes CASSALTTTNEQFF. Full variable domain (outside the CDR3, taken from reference TRBV11-2 and TRBJ2-1): EAGVAQSPRYKIIEKRQSVAFWCNPISGHATLYWYQQILGQGPKLLIQFQNNGVVDDSQLPKDRFSAERLKGVDSTLKIQPAKLEDSAVYLCASSALTTTNEQFFGPGTRLTVL.

The rearrangement uses TRBV6-1 and TRBJ2-1; no reliable D call. Trimming removed 3 bases from V and 2 bases from J, with 5 bases in between. The CDR3 is 13 amino acids. In germline, CDR1 is MNHNS, CDR2 SASEGT. This CDR3 is CASSDPAYNEQFF. In DNA, the CDR3 is TGTGCCAGCAGTGACCCTGCCTACAATGAGCAGTTCTTC.

This rearrangement joins TRBV7-9 to TRBJ1-1; D is perhaps TRBD1 (6 bases). Germline-derived CDR1 and CDR2 are SEHNR and FQNEAQ (reference sequence). The CDR3 consists of 15 residues. Trimming cost V 0 bases and J 1 base, with 9 bases left between them. The CDR3 sequence is CASSLAGTRNTEAFF. The CDR3 DNA follows: TGTGCCAGCAGCTTAGCCGGGACAAGGAACACTGAAGCTTTCTTT.

Only a few counts were recorded for this clonotype. The CDR3 is CASSLAFRGNSPLHF. The CDR3 region has the DNA TGTGCCAGCAGCTTAGCTTTCAGGGGAAATTCACCCCTCCACTTT. This chain links TRBV7-9 with TRBJ1-6; tentatively, D is TRBD1 (6 bases). V gave up 0 bases and J gave up 7 bases, with 10 bases separating them. The CDR3 loop spans 15 amino acids. Germline CDR1 SEHNR, CDR2 FQNEAQ (reference sequence).

Only a few counts were recorded for this clonotype. This chain uses TRBV2 with TRBJ2-7; TRBD2 might be the D (5 bases). The V and J ends lost 6 bases and 0 bases respectively, with 9 bases between them. The CDR3 runs to 13 residues. Germline V lookup: CDR1 SNHLY, CDR2 FYNNEI. The CDR3 nucleotides are TGTGCCAGCAGGCGAGAGGGCTCCTACGAGCAGTACTTC. Protein product: CASRREGSYEQYF.

The rearrangement uses TRBV20-1 and TRBJ1-2; 10 bases fit TRBD1. Germline V CDR1 and CDR2: DFQATT, SNEGSKA (reference sequence). This CDR3 is 16 amino acids long. V lost 0 bases to trimming and J lost 8 bases; unmatched junction nucleotides: 12. The CDR3 DNA reads TGCAGTGCTAGAGATCCTGGGACAGGGGCCGGGGGGGGCTACACCTTC. Its protein product is CSARDPGTGAGGGYTF.

This clonotype was seen a few times. CDR3 sequence reads: CAISFSIMGELFF. The CDR3 bases are TGTGCCATCAGTTTTAGTATAATGGGGGAGCTGTTTTTT. V and J are TRBV10-3 and TRBJ2-2; no definite D call. The V gene lost 5 bases and the J gene lost 8 bases, with 12 bases spanning the gap. The germline V gene encodes CDR1 ENHRY and CDR2 SYGVKD. The length of the CDR3 is 13 residues.